This T cell receptor beta chain was sequenced in a study of T cell changes during pregnancy in multiple sclerosis. Assay used: immunoSEQ multiplex PCR; TCRdb lists only in-frame clones, some missing. This table has around 73,000 clones, approximately 92% appearing once. CDR1 and CDR2 (germline): SGHKS, YYEKEE (reference sequence). The CDR3 consists of 15 residues. V was shortened by 0 bases and J by 1 base, with 10 bases between the two germline ends. Sequencing used peripheral blood, obtained in the third trimester of pregnancy. J is TRBJ2-5 and V is TRBV5-5, with a possible D match to TRBD1 (6 bases). The TCR originated in a female donor in good health, enrolled as a control in a pregnancy study. The CDR3 loop reads CASSLVTGLQETQYF. The CDR3, as DNA: TGTGCCAGCAGCTTGGTGACAGGACTCCAAGAGACCCAGTACTTC.